This T cell receptor (beta chain) was observed in a study of cytomegalovirus exposure and HLA in healthy donors. Study-level points and caveats: Rare TCR sequences dominated, though some public TCRs recurred in many donors.

The PCR was carried out with 60 Vbeta primers and 13 Jbeta primers. Method: immunoSEQ multiplex PCR; TCRdb's copy keeps in-frame clones and lacks some. In the table there are over 200,000 clones, over 75% of which are singletons. Trimming shortened V by 7 bases and J by 4 bases, and 16 bases separated the two germline ends. The CDR3 is 14 amino acids. Per the germline V gene, CDR1 is MNHEY and CDR2 is SVGAGI. Points on this clone: The antigen is undetermined.

The chain employs TRBV6-5 and TRBJ1-1; D remains unclear. Sequences were obtained from PBMCs. This TCR came from a human donor in good health. In DNA form, the CDR3 reads TGTGCCAGCACCCTTGGTGGGAGAGGCACTGAAGCTTTCTTT. Residues: CASTLGGRGTEAFF.